Listed here are 13 T cell receptor beta chains from one sample, sequenced in a study of blood T cell repertoires in COVID-19. Measured with immunoSEQ multiplex PCR; TCRdb has only the in-frame clones, and not every one. The sample comprises about 56,000 clones, 70% to 90% of which are singletons, and roughly a fifth rests with the top ten. Sequenced sample: peripheral blood. Source of these receptors: a human donor in a cohort sampled during active COVID-19.

The V gene is TRBV18, the J gene TRBJ1-4; 9 bases are a match to TRBD1. Trimming at V came to 3 bases and at J to 8 bases, leaving 7 bases not matched to a gene. This CDR3 is 15 amino acids long. Germline V gene sequence: CDR1 KGHSH, CDR2 LQKENI. CDR3 residues: CASSPDRGSREKLFF. In DNA, the CDR3 is TGTGCCAGCTCACCGGACAGGGGCAGTCGGGAAAAACTGTTTTTT.

This rearrangement joins TRBV9 to TRBJ2-5; the D gene is possibly TRBD1 (5 bases). V gave up 0 bases and J gave up 2 bases, with 11 bases separating them. Germline V gene data show CDR1 as SGDLS and CDR2 as YYNGEE. The CDR3 covers 15 residues. The DNA for the CDR3 is TGTGCCAGCAGCGTAGTAGGGGTTGGGCAAGAGACCCAGTACTTC. This translates into CASSVVGVGQETQYF.

CDR3 bases: TGTGCCAGCAGCTCCTCCCGGACTCGGGGAGGAGGTGAAGCTTTCTTT. Amino acid sequence: CASSSSRTRGGGEAFF. This sequence joins TRBV7-3 and TRBJ1-1; unclear D gene. This CDR3 is built from 16 residues. Germline lookup yields CDR1 SGHTA and CDR2 FQGTGA. Trimming removed 4 bases at V and 7 bases at J, with 22 bases between. The full variable domain, in which reference TRBV7-3 and TRBJ1-1 provide the parts outside the CDR3, is GAGVSQTPSNKVTEKGKYVELRCDPISGHTALYWYRQSLGQGPEFLIYFQGTGAADDSGLPNDRFFAVRPEGSVSTLKIQRTERGDSAVYLCASSSSRTRGGGEAFFGQGTRLTVV.

This clone came up a few times. The DNA of the CDR3 is TGTGCCAGCAGTCCCCGACAGGGAGGCGAGCAGTACTTC. Its protein product is CASSPRQGGEQYF. V usage is TRBV27 and J usage is TRBJ2-7, with TRBD1 as a possible D gene (7 bases). The ends were cut back, 5 bases at V and 6 bases at J, with 14 bases in the middle. Germline CDR1 is MNHEY and CDR2 is SMNVEV (reference sequence). The CDR3 covers 13 residues.

This clone has a single count. V and J are TRBV2 and TRBJ2-3; 7 bases agree with TRBD2. The junction had 0 bases not matched to a gene; V was cut back by 4 bases and J by 5 bases. The germline CDR1 and CDR2 sequences are SNHLY and FYNNEI. The CDR3 loop spans 12 amino acids. In DNA form, the CDR3 reads TGTGCCAGCAGTGGGGGGGGAGATACGCAGTATTTT. As protein: CASSGGGDTQYF.

This chain connects TRBV4-2 to TRBJ2-5; D remains ambiguous. Germline CDR1 reads LGHNA; CDR2 reads YNFKEQ. Between the trimmed V and J ends, which lost 0 bases and 5 bases, there was a span of 19 bases. This CDR3 contains 17 residues. CDR3 residues: CASSQDAGPNDGETQYF. DNA for the CDR3: TGTGCCAGCAGCCAAGATGCAGGCCCTAATGATGGGGAGACCCAGTACTTC.

The V gene is TRBV6-6, the J gene TRBJ2-1, with TRBD2 matching over 8 bases. From germline, CDR1 is MNHNY and CDR2 SVGAGI (reference sequence). The V and J ends lost 0 bases and 5 bases, in that order; junction bases with no gene match: 3. This CDR3 comprises 15 residues. The CDR3 reads CASSYSLRGDNEQFF. DNA of the CDR3: TGTGCCAGCAGTTACTCATTGCGGGGGGACAATGAGCAGTTCTTC.

The chain couples TRBV6-4 to TRBJ2-1; D possibly corresponds to TRBD2 (5 bases). The CDR3 is 16 amino acids. The germline V and J ends were trimmed by 6 bases and 0 bases, with 15 bases remaining between them. The germline V gene has CDR1 MRHNA and CDR2 SNTAGT. The CDR3 nucleotides are TGTGCCAGCAGCGTCGCGGGCGTCAGCTCCTACAATGAGCAGTTCTTC. This codes for CASSVAGVSSYNEQFF.

This clone occurred once. J is TRBJ2-2 and V is TRBV4-2; 7 bases agree with TRBD2. The germline CDR1 and CDR2 sequences are LGHNA and YNFKEQ. The CDR3 totals 19 residues. J lost 2 bases, V lost 4 bases, and 16 bases had no gene match. The CDR3 DNA reads TGTGCCAGCAGCCCCCTCTGGGACTTACGGGGGGAAAACACCGGGGAGCTGTTTTTT. Its translation: CASSPLWDLRGENTGELFF.

The chain employs TRBV30 and TRBJ1-3; possible D gene TRBD1, 5 bases. This CDR3 is 16 amino acids long. V was clipped by 0 bases and J by 0 bases, with 12 bases between them. Germline loops: CDR1 GTSNPN, CDR2 SVGIG (reference sequence). The CDR3 spells CAWSVFLTGSGNTIYF. The CDR3 coding sequence is TGTGCCTGGAGTGTATTCCTCACAGGCTCTGGAAACACCATATATTTT.

V gene TRBV6-2 or TRBV6-3 combines with J gene TRBJ1-5; 10 bases are a match to TRBD1. Germline CDR1 and CDR2: MNHEY and SVGEGT. V dropped 6 bases and J dropped 6; count of bases not matched to a gene: 8. This CDR3 comprises 15 residues. DNA of the CDR3: TGTGCCAGCAGCTTCGACAGGGGGCTTAGTCAGCCCCAGCATTTT. This gives the protein CASSFDRGLSQPQHF.

The chain joins TRBV27 to TRBJ2-3, with 7 bases identical to TRBD1. The germline CDR1 and CDR2 sequences are MNHEY and SMNVEV (reference sequence). The CDR3 sequence is 16 residues long. Trimming at V came to 6 bases and at J to 4 bases, leaving 13 bases not matched to a gene. The DNA for the CDR3 is TGTGCCAGCAGACCCGGTTACAGGGGTAGGGCAGATACGCAGTATTTT. This sequence encodes CASRPGYRGRADTQYF.

This clone has more than one count but fewer than ten. At one boundary the junction diverges from the germline segment, which might be a read error. CDR3 loop: CASSLGQVKSSYNSPLHF. In nucleotides, the CDR3 is TGTGCTAGCAGCCTCGGACAGGTCAAGAGCTCCTATAATTCACCCCTCCACTTT. The chain recombines TRBV7-7 with TRBJ1-6; TRBD1 matches 7 bases. From germline, CDR1 is SSHAT and CDR2 FNYEAQ (reference sequence). The CDR3 length is 18 residues.